These T cell receptor beta chains were read from a single sample in a study of cytomegalovirus exposure and HLA in healthy donors. TCRdb's table, derived via immunoSEQ multiplex PCR, lists solely in-frame clones and lacks some. The table records approximately 220,000 clones, over 60% of them present only once. Sequenced sample: PBMCs. These receptors were taken from a man between 18 and 29 years old in good health and CMV-seronegative. Both conserved end residues are part of each CDR3. A D gene is named only where the DNA matches it firmly. Expanded clones get a size class; other rows say once, few or many, or leave the size out.

J	D	size	V	CDR3	DNA
TRBJ2-3	.	.	TRBV4-2	CASSRAGASTDTQYF	TGTGCCAGCAGCCGAGCGGGTGCTAGCACAGATACGCAGTATTTT
TRBJ2-7	TRBD2	.	TRBV19	CASTPPRGSGRDSYEQYF	TGTGCCAGTACCCCTCCGAGGGGTAGCGGGAGGGACTCCTACGAGCAGTACTTC
TRBJ1-1	TRBD1	.	TRBV28	CASSPHGQGTEAFF	TGTGCCAGCAGTCCCCACGGACAGGGGACTGAAGCTTTCTTT
TRBJ2-5	.	.	TRBV7-9	CASSLGTGETQYF	TGTGCCAGCAGCTTAGGGACGGGGGAGACCCAGTACTTC
TRBJ2-1	.	.	TRBV19	CASQPSPLNEQFF	TGTGCCAGCCAACCCTCCCCCCTAAATGAGCAGTTCTTC
TRBJ2-2	TRBD2	.	TRBV10-3	CASSEGLDTGELFF	TGTGCCAGCAGTGAAGGACTAGACACCGGGGAGCTGTTTTTT
TRBJ1-4	TRBD1	.	TRBV6-6	CASSPGQGTWGEKLFF	TGTGCCAGCAGTCCGGGACAGGGGACCTGGGGTGAAAAACTGTTTTTT
TRBJ1-3	.	few	TRBV7-2	CASSPGDSGNTIYF	TGTGCCAGCAGCCCAGGGGACTCTGGAAACACCATATATTTT
TRBJ2-5	.	.	TRBV18	CASSLGLLQETQYF	TGTGCCAGCTCACTCGGACTCCTACAAGAGACCCAGTACTTC
TRBJ2-4	TRBD2	once	TRBV2	CASSDLGEGAKNIQYF	TGTGCCAGCAGTGATTTGGGGGAGGGAGCCAAAAACATTCAGTACTTC
TRBJ2-6	.	once	TRBV19	CASTPGAAGANVLTF	TGTGCCAGTACTCCTGGGGCTGCGGGGGCCAACGTCCTGACTTTC
TRBJ2-7	TRBD1	.	TRBV6-1	CASSENRGRRYEQYF	TGTGCCAGCAGTGAAAACAGGGGGCGCAGGTACGAGCAGTACTTC
TRBJ2-2	TRBD2	.	TRBV6-1	CASSEAVRGLAGGPSNTGELFF	TGTGCCAGCAGTGAAGCGGTTAGGGGACTAGCGGGAGGGCCCTCGAACACCGGGGAGCTGTTTTTT
TRBJ1-2	.	.	TRBV5-4	CASSPQRTVGGYTF	TGTGCCAGCAGCCCGCAGCGGACAGTTGGTGGCTACACCTTC
TRBJ1-2	.	few	TRBV2	CASNARRGKNYGYTF	TGTGCCAGCAACGCCCGACGAGGGAAAAACTATGGCTACACCTTC
TRBJ2-1	TRBD1	.	TRBV6-5	CASSDRGQGYNEQFF	TGTGCCAGCAGCGACCGAGGACAGGGCTACAATGAGCAGTTCTTC
TRBJ2-7	TRBD2	.	TRBV29-1	CSVEVYKASGRNYEQYF	TGCAGCGTTGAAGTTTATAAGGCTAGCGGGAGGAACTACGAGCAGTACTTC
TRBJ2-5	.	.	TRBV5-1	CASSLQPGQETQYF	TGCGCCAGCAGCTTGCAACCAGGGCAAGAGACCCAGTACTTC
TRBJ2-3	TRBD2	.	TRBV5-1	CASSPSGRKADTQYF	TGCGCCAGCAGCCCTAGCGGGAGGAAGGCAGATACGCAGTATTTT
TRBJ2-7	TRBD1	.	TRBV5-8	CASSLDRAEQYF	TGTGCCAGCAGCCTGGACAGGGCCGAGCAGTACTTC
TRBJ2-1	.	.	TRBV28	CASSIELSGSSYNEQFF	TGTGCCAGCAGTATCGAACTGAGCGGAAGCTCCTACAATGAGCAGTTCTTC
TRBJ2-2	TRBD1	once	TRBV15	CATSGPDRVGTGELFF	TGTGCCACCAGCGGACCAGACAGGGTCGGCACCGGGGAGCTGTTTTTT
TRBJ1-1	.	.	TRBV6-6	CASSYGVPGATTEAFF	TGTGCCAGCAGTTACGGGGTGCCAGGGGCGACCACTGAAGCTTTCTTT
TRBJ1-1	TRBD1	.	TRBV27	CASSSIGQGMGDTEAFF	TGTGCCAGCAGTTCTATCGGACAGGGAATGGGGGACACTGAAGCTTTCTTT
TRBJ2-7	TRBD2	once	TRBV28	CASIPGASGRPNYEQYF	TGTGCCAGCATTCCTGGGGCTAGCGGGAGGCCGAACTACGAGCAGTACTTC
TRBJ2-7	TRBD2	.	TRBV4-2	CASSQREGYYEQYF	TGTGCCAGCAGCCAGCGGGAGGGGTACTACGAGCAGTACTTC
TRBJ2-7	.	.	TRBV15	CATSRDITGNSYEQYF	TGTGCCACCAGCAGAGATATTACAGGGAACTCCTACGAGCAGTACTTC
TRBJ1-2	TRBD1	.	TRBV7-3	CASSWGPGQGLDGYTF	TGTGCCAGCAGCTGGGGTCCGGGACAGGGGTTAGATGGCTACACCTTC
TRBJ2-1	TRBD2	.	TRBV6-1	CASRGPSGTYNEQFF	TGTGCCAGCCGGGGCCCTAGCGGCACCTACAATGAGCAGTTCTTC
TRBJ2-7	.	.	TRBV28	CASSLTQAATEQYF	TGTGCCAGCAGTTTGACCCAGGCCGCCACCGAGCAGTACTTC
TRBJ2-1	TRBD1	.	TRBV19	CASSMTRQGGRGYYNEQFF	TGTGCCAGTAGTATGACCCGACAGGGTGGAAGGGGGTACTACAATGAGCAGTTCTTC
TRBJ2-1	TRBD2	once	TRBV9	CASSVGTSGPCEQFF	TGTGCCAGCAGCGTTGGGACTAGCGGGCCATGCGAGCAGTTCTTC
TRBJ2-7	.	.	TRBV2	CASLWEAGEQYF	TGTGCCAGCTTGTGGGAGGCGGGCGAGCAGTACTTC
TRBJ1-1	TRBD1	.	TRBV18	CASSPPGPGQGLEAFF	TGTGCCAGCTCACCACCGGGACCGGGACAGGGACTTGAAGCTTTCTTT
TRBJ2-7	TRBD2	.	TRBV28	CATRLAGIHEQYF	TGTGCCACCCGACTAGCGGGAATCCACGAGCAGTACTTC
TRBJ2-7	.	once	TRBV6-5	CASSYSVGYSYEQYF	TGTGCCAGCAGTTACTCGGTTGGTTACTCCTACGAGCAGTACTTC
TRBJ1-1	TRBD1	.	TRBV5-6	CASIGQGITEAFF	TGTGCCAGCATTGGACAGGGTATAACTGAAGCTTTCTTT
TRBJ1-2	.	.	TRBV20-1	CSALLNQGHTF	TGCAGTGCCCTCCTCAACCAGGGGCACACCTTC
TRBJ1-4	.	.	TRBV12-5	CASGLPKTDYGEKLFF	TGTGCTAGTGGTTTGCCCAAGACAGATTATGGCGAAAAACTGTTTTTT
TRBJ2-2	TRBD2	few	TRBV5-6	CASSHGLAGANTGELFF	TGTGCCAGCAGCCATGGACTAGCGGGGGCGAACACCGGGGAGCTGTTTTTT
TRBJ2-7	.	few	TRBV7-9	CASSLYGEAEQYF	TGTGCCAGCAGCTTATACGGGGAAGCCGAGCAGTACTTC
TRBJ2-7	.	.	TRBV7-9	CASGFAGTHYEQYF	TGTGCCAGCGGGTTTGCGGGAACACACTACGAGCAGTACTTC
TRBJ2-7	TRBD2	.	TRBV5-1	CASSMLGLGREQYF	TGCGCCAGCAGCATGCTGGGACTAGGGCGCGAGCAGTACTTC
TRBJ2-7	.	.	TRBV29-1	CSVRGGGTYEQYF	TGCAGCGTCCGCGGAGGAGGAACCTACGAGCAGTACTTC
TRBJ2-2	.	.	TRBV4-2	CASSQEPGNTGELFF	TGTGCCAGCAGCCAAGAACCGGGGAACACCGGGGAGCTGTTTTTT
TRBJ1-3	.	.	TRBV19	CASSGLISGNTIYF	TGTGCCAGTAGTGGACTCATCTCTGGAAACACCATATATTTT
TRBJ2-1	TRBD2	once	TRBV10-1	CASSSRTSANYNEQFF	TGCGCCAGCAGTTCGCGGACTAGCGCTAACTACAATGAGCAGTTCTTC
TRBJ2-5	.	.	TRBV5-6	CASSLYGQETQYF	TGTGCCAGCAGCCTGTACGGCCAAGAGACCCAGTACTTC
TRBJ1-2	TRBD1	.	TRBV5-8	CASSLGTGRYTF	TGTGCCAGCAGCTTAGGGACAGGGCGCTACACCTTC
TRBJ1-4	.	.	TRBV4-1	CASTLNTQGPSEKLFF	TGCGCCAGCACCCTAAACACACAGGGCCCTAGTGAAAAACTGTTTTTT